The sequence of this T cell receptor beta chain was determined in a study of shared clonotypes between healthy human individuals. Clones were sequenced by immunoSEQ multiplex PCR, and TCRdb holds only the in-frame ones, with some missing. The repertoire holds 1.6 million or so clones, less than 99% seen once, with 0.3% to 0.45% in the top ten. The receptor's source is a man younger than 45 in good health. The sequenced material came from naive CD4+ T cells sorted from blood. Stated subset: CD45RA+ positively selected.

The CDR3 nucleotides are TGTGCCAGCAGCCTAACAGGGACTGACTACAATGAGCAGTTCTTC. Amino acid sequence: CASSLTGTDYNEQFF. The rearrangement links TRBV2 to TRBJ2-1; the D call may be TRBD1 or TRBD2 (6 bases each). Trimming took off 6 bases at V and 3 bases at J, with 15 bases between the two ends. The germline CDR1 and CDR2 sequences are SNHLY and FYNNEI. The CDR3 runs to 15 residues. Variable domain in full (rest from reference TRBV2 and TRBJ2-1): EPEVTQTPSHQVTQMGQEVILRCVPISNHLYFYWYRQILGQKVEFLVSFYNNEISEKSEIFDDQFSVERPDGSNFTLKIRSTKLEDSAMYFCASSLTGTDYNEQFFGPGTRLTVL.